Listed here are 27 T cell receptor beta chains from one sample, sequenced in a study of blood T cells in healthy people across ages. Primed by a sample-barcoded 5' primer and a J-beta primer mix, a second PCR proceeded for about 6 to 11 cycles. TCRdb passed the 5' RACE reads through MiXCR, listing each CDR3 protein once. The table records some 920,000 distinct CDR3 sequences, 45% to 60% of them present only once. Sequencing was carried out using blood. Receptors originate from an older woman in good health.

This clonotype has only a few counts. The J gene is TRBJ2-7, the V gene TRBV9, with 7 bases matching TRBD1. Losses at the gene ends were 0 bases for V and 5 bases for J; bases not matched to a gene: 2. Germline CDR1 is SGDLS and CDR2 is YYNGEE. The CDR3 is made up of 13 amino acids. The CDR3 reads CASSVGQGDEQYF. CDR3 bases: TGTGCCAGCAGCGTAGGCCAGGGGGACGAGCAGTACTTC.

This clonotype was seen only a few times. V usage is TRBV4-3 and J usage is TRBJ2-5; TRBD2 might be the D (5 bases). CDR3 length: 13 residues. V was trimmed by 0 bases and J by 11 bases, leaving 13 bases between them. In germline, CDR1 is LGHNA, CDR2 YSLEER. The CDR3 DNA follows: TGCGCCAGCAGCCAAGATCTGGAGAGGGAGCAGTACTTC. Residues: CASSQDLEREQYF.

The chain uses TRBV20-1 and TRBJ2-3; no firm D call. CDR1 DFQATT and CDR2 SNEGSKA come from the germline V gene (reference sequence). This CDR3 is 13 amino acids long. The germline V and J ends were trimmed by 5 bases and 5 bases, with 14 bases remaining between them. The CDR3 DNA reads as TGCAGTGCTCCCCTTCGCAGTCAAGATACGCAGTATTTT. Translated, it gives CSAPLRSQDTQYF.

The chain employs TRBV28 and TRBJ2-1; TRBD2 matches 10 bases. Per germline, CDR1 MDHEN and CDR2 SYDVKM. J was trimmed by 9 bases and V by 5 bases; bases with no gene match: 22. This CDR3 is 19 amino acids long. The CDR3 DNA reads TGTGCCAGCAGTCGAAAAGCAGCGGGAGGGCCCACTCGGTGGGGTGAGCAGTTCTTC. Translated, it gives CASSRKAAGGPTRWGEQFF.

This clonotype was counted only a few times. A read error may account for a junction end that differs from germline. CDR3 DNA: TGTGCCAGCAGTTTGACAGGAAACTACGAGCAGTACTTC. Amino acid sequence: CASSLTGNYEQYF. The rearrangement uses TRBV5-1 and TRBJ2-7, with a weak D call TRBD1 (6 bases). This CDR3 contains 13 residues. Germline CDR1 and CDR2: SGHRS and YFSETQ.

Written as DNA, the CDR3 is TGTGCCAGTTTAAGCAAGGACAGGGCAGGCACTGAAGCTTTCTTT. This codes for CASLSKDRAGTEAFF. The rearrangement joins TRBV2 to TRBJ1-1; 8 nucleotides agree with TRBD1. CDR3 length equals 15 residues. Germline-derived CDR1 and CDR2 are SNHLY and FYNNEI. The junction had 13 bases not matched to a gene; V was cut back by 9 bases and J by 4 bases. Based on the CDR3 plus reference TRBV2 and TRBJ1-1, the full variable domain is EPEVTQTPSHQVTQMGQEVILRCVPISNHLYFYWYRQILGQKVEFLVSFYNNEISEKSEIFDDQFSVERPDGSNFTLKIRSTKLEDSAMYFCASLSKDRAGTEAFFGQGTRLTVV.

The chain couples TRBV5-6 to TRBJ1-3; D possibly corresponds to TRBD1 (5 bases). V was trimmed by 3 bases and J by 0 bases, leaving 16 bases between them. Germline values: CDR1 SGHDT, CDR2 YYEEEE. This CDR3 has 17 amino acids. CDR3 region: CASSSTAGVHSGNTIYF. In nucleotides, the CDR3 is TGTGCCAGCAGCTCCACTGCGGGGGTTCACTCTGGAAACACCATATATTTT.

This clonotype was detected only a few times. V is TRBV7-2 and J is TRBJ2-7; D is unclear. Germline CDR1 reads SGHTA; CDR2 reads FQGNSA. The CDR3 totals 12 residues. Trimming took 5 bases from V and 7 from J, leaving 12 bases between them. CDR3 in amino acids: CASSQQLGEQYF. In DNA form, the CDR3 reads TGTGCCAGCAGCCAACAGCTTGGGGAGCAGTACTTC.

The CDR3 reads CASSLGGTRTDTQYF. DNA of the CDR3: TGTGCCAGCTCCCTGGGAGGGACCCGCACAGATACGCAGTATTTT. V is TRBV18 and J is TRBJ2-3, with 7 bases aligning to TRBD2. CDR3 length equals 15 residues. V lost 6 bases to trimming and J lost 1 base; unmatched junction nucleotides: 7. CDR1 and CDR2 (germline): KGHSH, LQKENI.

This clonotype showed up many times. This chain connects TRBV29-1 to TRBJ2-3; D uncertain. There are 14 residues in the CDR3. Germline CDR1 SQVTM, CDR2 ANQGSEA. Trimming cost V 1 base and J 3 bases, with 11 bases left between them. CDR3 amino acids: CSVEGGKETDTQYF. The CDR3 DNA follows: TGCAGCGTTGAAGGCGGAAAAGAGACAGATACGCAGTATTTT.

This clonotype occurred once. V is TRBV28 and J is TRBJ2-1; 9 nucleotides agree with TRBD2. The CDR3 covers 17 residues. V shed 5 bases, J shed 8 bases, and the junction held 16 bases outside the gene matches. CDR1 MDHEN and CDR2 SYDVKM come from the germline V gene. The CDR3 spells CASSPFIAGEYGDEQFF. CDR3 in DNA: TGTGCCAGCAGTCCGTTCATAGCGGGAGAGTACGGGGATGAGCAGTTCTTC.

The chain couples TRBV28 to TRBJ2-1, with 14 bases that match TRBD2. J was trimmed by 7 bases and V by 5 bases; bases with no gene match: 4. CDR3 length: 15 residues. Germline V gene lookup returns CDR1 MDHEN and CDR2 SYDVKM. In nucleotides, the CDR3 is TGTGCCAGCAGTCCGACTAGCGGGAGGGTAAATGAGCAGTTCTTC. It is translated as CASSPTSGRVNEQFF.

V and J are TRBV18 and TRBJ1-2; D perhaps matches TRBD1 (5 bases). Per germline, CDR1 KGHSH and CDR2 LQKENI. This CDR3 comprises 15 residues. V lost 3 bases to trimming and J lost 4 bases, with 15 bases between them. DNA for the CDR3: TGTGCCAGCTCACCGACAGAAGACTTGACCTATGGCTACACCTTC. Amino acid sequence: CASSPTEDLTYGYTF.

This clonotype was seen many times. This chain links TRBV6-5 with TRBJ2-1; D is perhaps TRBD2 (5 bases). From germline, CDR1 is MNHEY and CDR2 SVGAGI. The V gene lost 0 bases and the J gene lost 8 bases, with 8 bases spanning the gap. The CDR3 extends over 13 amino acids. CDR3 sequence (DNA): TGTGCCAGCAGTTACTCTGGAGCGGATGAGCAGTTCTTC. This encodes CASSYSGADEQFF.

Notes on this clonotype: The junction shows a germline mismatch at one end, possibly a read error. V usage is TRBV3-1 and J usage is TRBJ2-4, with TRBD2 identical over 8 bases. The tail of the sequence fits TRBJ2-7 better, so the J call may be wrong. Germline-derived CDR1 and CDR2 are LGHDT and YNNKEL (reference sequence). The CDR3 runs to 15 residues. In DNA form, the CDR3 reads TGTGCCGGCAGCCAAGTACGCAGCGGGAGCGCCGAGCAGTACTTC. Its protein product is CAGSQVRSGSAEQYF.

The chain joins TRBV7-8 to TRBJ2-2; TRBD1 agrees at 7 bases. The length of the CDR3 is 15 residues. With V trimmed by 5 bases and J by 1 base, 4 bases remained unmatched. CDR1 is SGHVS and CDR2 is FQNEAQ in the germline V gene. CDR3 DNA sequence: TGTGCCAGCAGCCACCGGACAGGGAACACCGGGGAGCTGTTTTTT. It specifies CASSHRTGNTGELFF.

A remark on this clonotype: Relative to the germline gene, one junction end is altered; a read error may explain this. The gene calls are TRBV28 and TRBJ2-7, with D maybe TRBD2 (6 bases). The CDR3 is 17 amino acids. Germline V gene sequence: CDR1 MDHEN, CDR2 SYDVKM. The CDR3 DNA reads as TGTGCCGGCAGTTTGTTGGCTAGCGCGCTCAAAGCCTACGAGCAGTACTTC. Its protein product is CAGSLLASALKAYEQYF.

This clonotype was detected once. The gene calls are TRBV7-2 and TRBJ1-2; no reliable D call. There are 15 residues in the CDR3. V shed 5 bases and J shed 4 bases, with 17 bases lying between them. Germline CDR1 and CDR2: SGHTA and FQGNSA. CDR3 amino acids: CASSPAWREGYGYTF. The CDR3 coding sequence is TGTGCCAGCAGCCCCGCCTGGCGGGAAGGCTATGGCTACACCTTC. Together with reference TRBV7-2 and TRBJ1-2, the CDR3 gives the full variable domain: GAGVSQSPSNKVTEKGKDVELRCDPISGHTALYWYRQSLGQGLEFLIYFQGNSAPDKSGLPSDRFSAERTGGSVSTLTIQRTQQEDSAVYLCASSPAWREGYGYTFGSGTRLTVV.

The rearrangement links TRBV7-9 to TRBJ2-5; D ambiguous. V lost 4 bases to trimming and J lost 2 bases, with 14 bases between them. CDR1 is SEHNR, CDR2 FQNEAQ, per germline (reference sequence). This CDR3 has 15 residues. CDR3 residues: CASSSTGGIQETQYF. CDR3 DNA sequence: TGTGCCAGCAGCTCGACTGGCGGTATTCAAGAGACCCAGTACTTC.

The chain employs TRBV12-3 or TRBV12-4 and TRBJ1-2; D is perhaps TRBD1 (5 bases). The ends were cut back, 5 bases at V and 8 bases at J, with 21 bases in the middle. The CDR3 totals 15 residues. The CDR3 DNA sequence: TGTGCCAGCAGTGTTCCGGGCGCTAGGGGTCGGGGCTACACCTTC. This translates into CASSVPGARGRGYTF.

This chain uses TRBV6-2 or TRBV6-3 with TRBJ1-5; D uncertain. The V gene lost 2 bases and the J gene lost 12 bases, with 14 bases spanning the gap. This CDR3 is 13 amino acids long. Germline V lookup: CDR1 MNHEY, CDR2 SVGEGT. Here the CDR3 DNA reads TGTGCCAGCAGTTACGGCCAGCAGGACTACCAGCATTTT. It yields the protein CASSYGQQDYQHF.

The sample holds a few counts of this clonotype. The gene calls are TRBV7-9 and TRBJ2-3; D is perhaps TRBD2 (6 bases). Germline V lookup: CDR1 SEHNR, CDR2 FQNEAQ (reference sequence). The V end was cut by 6 bases, the J end by 5 bases, with 18 bases between. The CDR3 loop spans 15 amino acids. The CDR3 sequence is CASRLTRDLRDTQYF. The CDR3 nucleotides are TGTGCCAGCAGACTGACGCGGGACCTGAGAGATACGCAGTATTTT.

Concerning this clonotype: A much larger clone lies a single base off, so this may be a read error. This sequence joins TRBV21-1 and TRBJ2-7; the DNA was not used to check the table's D call, TRBD1. TRBV21-1 has pseudogene status. This CDR3 is 17 amino acids long. This CDR3 is CASSEIYESGLSYEQYF. CDR3 DNA sequence: TGTGCCAGCAGCGAAATTTATGAATCAGGGCTCTCCTACGAGCAGTACTTC.

The chain recombines TRBV10-3 with TRBJ2-3; D perhaps matches TRBD1 (6 bases). The CDR3 is 15 residues long. The ends were cut back, 3 bases at V and 4 bases at J, with 14 bases in the middle. The V gene's germline CDR1 is ENHRY and CDR2 SYGVKD. The CDR3 loop reads CAISDGATGPDTQYF. CDR3 nucleotides: TGTGCCATCAGTGATGGGGCAACAGGGCCAGATACGCAGTATTTT.

V is TRBV25-1 and J is TRBJ1-2, with D possibly TRBD1 on 5 matching bases. Germline values: CDR1 MGHDK, CDR2 SYGVNS. Trimming pared 6 bases from V and 5 bases from J, leaving 13 bases between. This CDR3 spans 13 amino acids. DNA for the CDR3: TGTGCCAGCAGAGCCCGGGACCATTATGGCTACACCTTC. Translation: CASRARDHYGYTF.

The rearrangement links TRBV20-1 to TRBJ2-7; possibly TRBD1 for D (5 bases). V dropped 0 bases and J dropped 4 bases, with 13 bases sitting between them. CDR1 DFQATT and CDR2 SNEGSKA come from the germline V gene (reference sequence). The CDR3 extends over 14 amino acids. The CDR3 DNA sequence: TGCAGTGCTAGAGAAAGGACACAAAATTACGAGCAGTACTTC. Translation gives CSARERTQNYEQYF.

The chain carries TRBV5-1 and TRBJ2-7; D is perhaps TRBD1 or TRBD2 (5 bases each). Judging by the DNA end, TRBJ2-5 fits better; the J call may be wrong. The CDR3 runs 15 residues. The V gene's germline CDR1 is SGHRS and CDR2 YFSETQ. The CDR3 sequence is CASSRQPGTTETQYF. The DNA for the CDR3 is TGCGCCAGCAGCCGCCAGCCCGGGACGACGGAGACCCAGTACTTC.